The rows below give T cell receptor beta chains drawn from one sample of a study of blood T cell repertoires in COVID-19. Sequenced by immunoSEQ multiplex PCR; TCRdb stores in-frame clones only, minus some. The table lists 35,000 to 45,000 clones, roughly 92% of them singletons. Material for sequencing was peripheral blood. All receptors come from a man in his fifties or sixties with active COVID-19. Each CDR3 is given with its conserved first and last residue. D genes are given only for firm matches. Expanded clones are given a class, and other clones once, few, many or no size at all.

>.|TRBJ2-1|TRBD2|TRBV20-1
CSASPGTSGSNEQFF
TGCAGTGCTAGTCCCGGGACTAGCGGGAGTAATGAGCAGTTCTTC
>.|TRBJ2-7|.|TRBV2
CASSEALRYEQYF
TGTGCCAGCAGTGAAGCCCTACGCTACGAGCAGTACTTC
>.|TRBJ2-7|TRBD2|TRBV18
CASAREVYEQYF
TGTGCCAGCGCGCGGGAGGTCTACGAGCAGTACTTC
>.|TRBJ2-7|.|TRBV6-6
CASSSGTRFNYEQYF
TGTGCCAGCAGCTCCGGGACACGATTTAACTACGAGCAGTACTTC
>.|TRBJ2-7|.|TRBV24-1
CATSPRESYEQYF
TGTGCCACCAGTCCCAGGGAATCCTACGAGCAGTACTTC
>.|TRBJ2-5|TRBD1|TRBV28
CASSLARGRETQYF
TGTGCCAGCAGTTTAGCCAGGGGGCGGGAGACCCAGTACTTC
>.|TRBJ2-3|.|TRBV7-9
CASSFPRVDTQYF
TGTGCCAGCAGCTTCCCGAGGGTGGATACGCAGTATTTT
>.|TRBJ1-2|.|TRBV6-2/TRBV6-3
CASGPPDSYGYTF
TGTGCCAGCGGCCCCCCGGACAGCTATGGCTACACCTTC
>once|TRBJ2-3|TRBD2|TRBV7-9
CASSTRLAPASTDTQYF
TGTGCCAGCAGCACCCGACTAGCGCCAGCTAGCACAGATACGCAGTATTTT
>.|TRBJ1-1|TRBD1|TRBV6-5
CASKTGTGGLEAFF
TGTGCCAGCAAAACCGGGACAGGGGGCTTAGAAGCTTTCTTT
>.|TRBJ2-3|TRBD2|TRBV7-2
CASSLALAGTDTQYF
TGTGCCAGCAGCTTAGCACTAGCGGGCACAGATACGCAGTATTTT
>.|TRBJ2-5|.|TRBV6-4
CASSLNLGETQYF
TGTGCCAGCAGCTTAAACCTCGGGGAGACCCAGTACTTC
>.|TRBJ2-3|TRBD1|TRBV28
CASSRPQGDGTDTQYF
TGTGCCAGCAGCCGCCCTCAGGGGGACGGAACAGATACGCAGTATTTT
>.|TRBJ1-2|.|TRBV27
CASSKQEDYGYTF
TGTGCCAGCAGTAAACAGGAAGACTATGGCTACACCTTC
>once|TRBJ2-3|TRBD2|TRBV2
CASKGLAGTTDTQYF
TGTGCCAGCAAAGGACTAGCGGGGACCACAGATACGCAGTATTTT
>.|TRBJ2-2|TRBD1|TRBV3-1/TRBV3-2
CASSQAGQGSGELFF
TGTGCCAGCAGCCAAGCGGGACAGGGAAGCGGGGAGCTGTTTTTT
>.|TRBJ2-7|TRBD2|TRBV28
CASSGTSGYEQYF
TGTGCCAGTTCCGGGACTAGCGGATACGAGCAGTACTTC
>.|TRBJ2-1|TRBD2|TRBV3-1/TRBV3-2
CASSQGLAGGWQFF
TGTGCCAGCAGCCAAGGACTAGCGGGAGGATGGCAGTTCTTC
>.|TRBJ1-1|.|TRBV10-3
CAISDVVALGTEAFF
TGTGCCATCAGTGATGTCGTAGCCTTGGGCACTGAAGCTTTCTTT
>.|TRBJ2-6|.|TRBV19
CATSRQLGSGANVLTF
TGTGCTACCTCCCGACAACTTGGCTCTGGGGCCAACGTCCTGACTTTC
>.|TRBJ1-2|.|TRBV6-5
CASSSRDTYGYTF
TGTGCCAGCAGCAGCCGGGACACCTATGGCTACACCTTC
>.|TRBJ1-2|TRBD1|TRBV6-1
CASSETGVGYTF
TGTGCCAGCAGTGAGACAGGGGTAGGCTACACCTTC
>.|TRBJ1-2|.|TRBV19
CASSNRENYGYTF
TGTGCCAGTAGTAACAGGGAAAACTATGGCTACACCTTC
>once|TRBJ2-1|TRBD2|TRBV7-8
CASGLAGESYNEQFF
TGTGCCAGCGGACTAGCGGGAGAATCCTACAATGAGCAGTTCTTC
>.|TRBJ1-2|.|TRBV30
CAWKGQTSYGYTF
TGTGCCTGGAAGGGACAAACAAGTTATGGCTACACCTTC
>.|TRBJ2-1|TRBD2|TRBV6-5
CASAPQGGRNEQFF
TGTGCCAGCGCCCCCCAGGGCGGGAGAAATGAGCAGTTCTTC
>few|TRBJ1-2|TRBD1|TRBV16
CASSQSTGQGGLFGYTF
TGTGCCAGCAGCCAATCGACGGGACAGGGGGGTTTGTTTGGCTACACCTTC
>.|TRBJ2-1|TRBD2|TRBV6-5
CASSRPGLAGNEQFF
TGTGCCAGCAGTCGACCGGGACTAGCGGGCAATGAGCAGTTCTTC
>.|TRBJ2-7|TRBD2|TRBV28
CASSLPPSRGGEQYF
TGTGCCAGCAGTTTACCCCCCTCGAGGGGAGGGGAGCAGTACTTC
>.|TRBJ2-7|TRBD1|TRBV5-6
CASSSRDSSYEQYF
TGTGCCAGCAGCTCTCGGGACAGCTCCTACGAGCAGTACTTC
>.|TRBJ2-7|.|TRBV28
CASSLTESSYEQYF
TGTGCCAGCAGTTTGACAGAGAGCTCCTACGAGCAGTACTTC
>.|TRBJ2-7|.|TRBV5-4
CASSLDAGTSGNEQYF
TGTGCCAGCAGCTTGGACGCCGGGACTTCGGGGAACGAGCAGTACTTC
>.|TRBJ2-5|.|TRBV24-1
CATSVPTGAQETQYF
TGTGCCACCAGTGTTCCGACAGGCGCGCAAGAGACCCAGTACTTC
>.|TRBJ2-6|.|TRBV10-3
CAISEEQSSGANVLTF
TGTGCCATCAGTGAAGAGCAATCCTCTGGGGCCAACGTCCTGACTTTC
>.|TRBJ2-3|.|TRBV19
CASSIGPSTDTQYF
TGTGCCAGTAGTATAGGTCCCTCTACAGATACGCAGTATTTT
>once|TRBJ2-1|TRBD2|TRBV4-1
CASSRPREWNEQFF
TGCGCCAGCAGCCGACCGCGGGAGTGGAATGAGCAGTTCTTC
>.|TRBJ1-2|.|TRBV5-4
CASSLSPTGYGYTF
TGTGCCAGCAGCTTGAGCCCCACGGGCTATGGCTACACCTTC
>.|TRBJ1-3|TRBD1|TRBV10-3
CAGSTGSGNTIYF
TGTGCCGGCTCGACAGGGAGTGGAAACACCATATATTTT
>.|TRBJ1-1|TRBD1|TRBV28
CASSIPRGQGTEAFF
TGTGCCAGCAGTATTCCCAGGGGGCAGGGCACTGAAGCTTTCTTT
>.|TRBJ2-5|TRBD2|TRBV27
CASSPLARLETQYF
TGTGCCAGCAGCCCACTAGCGAGGCTAGAGACCCAGTACTTC
>.|TRBJ2-2|.|TRBV5-1
CASSLDTPNTGELFF
TGCGCCAGCAGCCTGGACACCCCGAACACCGGGGAGCTGTTTTTT
>.|TRBJ1-5|TRBD1|TRBV28
CTIHRGNSNQPQHF
TGTACCATCCACAGGGGGAATAGCAATCAGCCCCAGCATTTT
>.|TRBJ1-3|.|TRBV11-2
CASRLGRDSGNTIYF
TGTGCCAGCAGGCTAGGACGGGACTCTGGAAACACCATATATTTT
>.|TRBJ2-5|TRBD2|TRBV6-5
CASMASGIETQYF
TGTGCCAGCATGGCTAGCGGGATTGAGACCCAGTACTTC
>.|TRBJ2-3|.|TRBV6-4
CASSAGVTDTQYF
TGTGCCAGCAGTGCGGGAGTGACAGATACGCAGTATTTT
>.|TRBJ2-5|.|TRBV6-5
CASSYLSSGLETQYF
TGTGCCAGCAGTTACTTAAGTTCAGGGCTAGAGACCCAGTACTTC
>.|TRBJ2-7|.|TRBV5-1
CASTPSLGRSFGEQYF
TGCGCCAGCACCCCCTCCTTAGGCAGGTCCTTTGGGGAGCAGTACTTC
>.|TRBJ2-7|.|TRBV6-5
CASSYGGSPGEQYF
TGTGCCAGCAGTTACGGAGGGTCTCCCGGCGAGCAGTACTTC
>once|TRBJ2-7|.|TRBV2
CASRGLGYEQYF
TGTGCCAGCCGAGGTTTAGGCTACGAGCAGTACTTC
>.|TRBJ2-5|TRBD2|TRBV18
CASSPSGSETQYF
TGTGCCAGCTCCCCTAGCGGGAGTGAGACCCAGTACTTC
>.|TRBJ2-7|.|TRBV29-1
CSVGLVAGIYEQYF
TGCAGCGTGGGACTGGTGGCGGGGATCTACGAGCAGTACTTC
>.|TRBJ2-5|TRBD2|TRBV29-1
CSVRGTSGQETQYF
TGCAGCGTTAGAGGGACTAGCGGACAAGAGACCCAGTACTTC